This is a list of T cell receptor beta chains from one sample in a study of cytomegalovirus exposure and HLA in healthy donors. Produced via immunoSEQ multiplex PCR; TCRdb's table is partial and in-frame only. The repertoire holds more than 150,000 clones, with 70% to 90% as singletons. Sequencing input: PBMCs. Receptor source: a woman between 18 and 29 years old in good health and CMV-seronegative. CDR3s include the opening cysteine and the closing phenylalanine or tryptophan. A D gene is named only where the DNA matches it firmly. Some rows have no size entry. The others give once, few or many, or a class for an expanded clone.

TRBV29-1	TRBJ1-1	.	.	CSASRGNTEAFF	TGCAGCGCTAGCAGGGGTAACACTGAAGCTTTCTTT
TRBV4-1	TRBJ2-3	.	.	CASSQEIGNTQYF	TGCGCCAGCAGCCAAGAAATCGGGAATACGCAGTATTTT
TRBV9	TRBJ1-4	.	.	CASSAVGASEKLFF	TGTGCCAGCAGCGCCGTAGGGGCGAGTGAAAAACTGTTTTTT
TRBV11-2	TRBJ2-7	.	.	CASSSVRGAPYEQYF	TGTGCCAGCAGCTCAGTCCGTGGGGCGCCCTACGAGCAGTACTTC
TRBV7-9	TRBJ1-1	TRBD1	.	CASSSGTGATEAFF	TGTGCCAGCAGCTCCGGGACAGGGGCTACTGAAGCTTTCTTT
TRBV7-8	TRBJ2-2	TRBD1	.	CASSPAGTENTGELFF	TGTGCCAGCAGCCCCGCCGGGACAGAGAACACCGGGGAGCTGTTTTTT
TRBV28	TRBJ2-5	TRBD1	.	CASISGGAGETQYF	TGTGCCAGCATCTCAGGGGGCGCAGGCGAGACCCAGTACTTC
TRBV30	TRBJ1-3	.	.	CARSGSGNTIYF	TGTGCCCGGTCCGGGTCTGGAAACACCATATATTTT
TRBV30	TRBJ1-5	.	.	CAWSNGDLEERPQHF	TGTGCCTGGAGCAACGGCGACCTGGAGGAGAGGCCCCAGCATTTT
TRBV19	TRBJ2-1	TRBD2	few	CASSISGLTQFF	TGTGCCAGTAGTATTAGCGGGCTTACGCAGTTCTTC
TRBV27	TRBJ2-1	TRBD1	.	CASSPDRVGEQFF	TGTGCCAGCAGTCCTGACAGGGTGGGTGAGCAGTTCTTC
TRBV10-3	TRBJ2-1	.	.	CAISPNTGSSYNEQFF	TGTGCCATCAGCCCTAATACAGGGAGCTCCTACAATGAGCAGTTCTTC
TRBV28	TRBJ1-1	.	.	CASRTGGGKAFF	TGTGCCAGCAGAACGGGAGGCGGGAAAGCTTTCTTT
TRBV5-1	TRBJ2-3	.	.	CASSPLGGGGTDTQYF	TGCGCCAGCAGCCCACTCGGAGGAGGGGGCACAGATACGCAGTATTTT
TRBV6-5	TRBJ1-4	.	.	CASRVLFGEKLFF	TGTGCCAGCAGGGTTCTCTTCGGTGAAAAACTGTTTTTT
TRBV18	TRBJ2-2	.	.	CASSPPSGESGELFF	TGTGCCAGCTCACCACCGTCAGGGGAGTCCGGGGAGCTGTTTTTT
TRBV5-4	TRBJ2-7	TRBD1	.	CASSPGQGDEQYF	TGTGCCAGCAGCCCTGGACAGGGTGACGAGCAGTACTTC
TRBV7-2	TRBJ1-2	.	.	CASSPRSGQAGPYGYTF	TGTGCCAGCAGCCCCCGGAGTGGGCAGGCGGGACCCTATGGCTACACCTTC
TRBV4-2	TRBJ1-2	.	.	CASSQGRGYGYTF	TGTGCCAGCAGCCAAGGGCGAGGTTATGGCTACACCTTC
TRBV29-1	TRBJ2-7	.	.	CSVGKSASGQQYF	TGCAGCGTTGGAAAATCTGCCAGCGGCCAGCAGTACTTC
TRBV7-2	TRBJ2-1	TRBD1	.	CASSAIGDRGNEQFF	TGTGCCAGCAGCGCCATCGGGGACAGGGGCAATGAGCAGTTCTTC
TRBV7-3	TRBJ2-1	.	.	CASSLPPADEQFF	TGTGCCAGCAGCTTACCCCCAGCGGATGAGCAGTTCTTC
TRBV5-1	TRBJ2-3	.	.	CASSFSIYLEGSSTDTQYF	TGCGCCAGCAGCTTCTCAATATACCTTGAGGGATCTAGCACAGATACGCAGTATTTT
TRBV5-1	TRBJ2-6	.	.	CASSLEETGANVLTF	TGCGCCAGCAGCTTGGAAGAGACTGGGGCCAACGTCCTGACTTTC
TRBV30	TRBJ2-7	TRBD1	.	CAWSPRTGTHEQYF	TGTGCCTGGAGCCCTAGGACAGGGACCCACGAGCAGTACTTC
TRBV10-3	TRBJ1-1	TRBD1	.	CATTGGMTEAFF	TGTGCCACGACAGGGGGGATGACTGAAGCTTTCTTT
TRBV10-3	TRBJ2-4	TRBD2	.	CAVGTSGPKNIQYF	TGTGCCGTCGGGACTAGCGGCCCCAAAAACATTCAGTACTTC
TRBV14	TRBJ1-2	.	.	CASSPAGTNYGYTF	TGTGCCAGCAGCCCCGCCGGGACTAACTATGGCTACACCTTC
TRBV28	TRBJ2-4	.	.	CASSPTSSKNIQYF	TGTGCCAGCAGCCCGACTTCGAGCAAAAACATTCAGTACTTC
TRBV5-1	TRBJ2-1	TRBD2	.	CASSPVGTSYNEQFF	TGCGCCAGCAGCCCAGTGGGGACTAGCTACAATGAGCAGTTCTTC